The rows below give T cell receptor beta chains drawn from one sample of a study of cytomegalovirus exposure and HLA in healthy donors. Sequenced by immunoSEQ multiplex PCR; TCRdb stores in-frame clones only, minus some. The sample carries 60,000 to 70,000 clones, around 89% recorded once. Input material: PBMCs. These receptors came from a young woman in good health and CMV-seronegative. The CDR3 runs from the conserved cysteine through the conserved F or W. The order of the fields is clone size, V gene, J gene, D gene, CDR3 length, CDR3 protein, CDR3 DNA. The D gene is left open where the match is weak. Clone size, where shown, is once, few, many, or a class for clones that have expanded.

-	TRBV10-3	TRBJ2-1	TRBD1	19	CAITIPTGGNLRSYNEQFF	TGTGCCATCACCATCCCGACAGGGGGCAACCTTCGAAGTTACAATGAGCAGTTCTTC
-	TRBV10-3	TRBJ1-1	-	17	CAISDPTMTGKITEAFF	TGTGCCATCAGTGACCCTACCATGACGGGTAAGATCACTGAAGCTTTCTTT
-	TRBV2	TRBJ2-7	-	12	CASSLTAFGQYF	TGTGCCAGCAGTTTAACAGCCTTCGGGCAGTACTTC
-	TRBV6-5	TRBJ2-5	-	13	CASSYDGQETQYF	TGTGCCAGCAGTTACGACGGGCAAGAGACCCAGTACTTC
-	TRBV4-3	TRBJ2-3	TRBD1	13	CASSRLTGERQYF	TGCGCCAGCAGCCGCCTGACAGGGGAGAGGCAGTATTTT
once	TRBV7-9	TRBJ1-2	TRBD1	15	CASRPQGGTNYGYTF	TGTGCCAGCAGACCCCAGGGGGGAACTAACTATGGCTACACCTTC
-	TRBV18	TRBJ2-6	-	16	CASSPPVRPGANVLTF	TGTGCCAGCTCACCACCGGTCAGGCCTGGGGCCAACGTCCTGACTTTC
-	TRBV27	TRBJ2-4	TRBD2	16	CASESIAGEGKNIQYF	TGTGCCAGCGAAAGTATAGCGGGAGAGGGCAAAAACATTCAGTACTTC
-	TRBV7-2	TRBJ1-5	-	13	CASAQYSNQPQHF	TGTGCCAGCGCACAATATAGCAATCAGCCCCAGCATTTT
-	TRBV2	TRBJ2-2	TRBD1	13	CASRGQETGELFF	TGTGCCAGCAGGGGACAGGAAACCGGGGAGCTGTTTTTT
once	TRBV4-1	TRBJ2-1	TRBD2	15	CASSLAGSSYNEQFF	TGCGCCAGCAGCCTAGCGGGGAGCTCCTACAATGAGCAGTTCTTC
-	TRBV27	TRBJ2-3	TRBD2	18	CASSSPSGRVFRADTQYF	TGTGCCAGCAGTTCGCCCAGCGGGAGGGTTTTTAGGGCAGATACGCAGTATTTT
few	TRBV5-4	TRBJ1-2	-	13	CASSLDSSYGYTF	TGTGCCAGCAGCTTGGACAGTTCCTATGGCTACACCTTC
once	TRBV6-1	TRBJ1-2	TRBD1	13	CASSEGQVYGYTF	TGTGCCAGCAGTGAGGGACAGGTCTATGGCTACACCTTC
-	TRBV19	TRBJ1-1	TRBD1	16	CASGIPGQRMNTEAFF	TGTGCCAGTGGAATTCCGGGACAGAGAATGAACACTGAAGCTTTCTTT
-	TRBV2	TRBJ2-1	TRBD2	14	CASSEGLTNNEQFF	TGTGCCAGCAGTGAGGGACTAACTAACAATGAGCAGTTCTTC
-	TRBV5-1	TRBJ1-2	-	13	CASSTSDSYGYTF	TGCGCCAGCAGCACTTCCGACAGCTATGGCTACACCTTC
once	TRBV5-6	TRBJ2-1	TRBD1	14	CASSHPGGHNEQFF	TGTGCCAGCAGCCACCCAGGGGGCCACAATGAGCAGTTCTTC
-	TRBV6-5	TRBJ2-5	-	15	CASSYSGGLIETQYF	TGTGCCAGCAGTTATTCAGGGGGACTGATAGAGACCCAGTACTTC
few	TRBV11-3	TRBJ2-3	TRBD2	14	CASSFSGEGDTQYF	TGTGCCAGCAGCTTTAGCGGGGAAGGAGATACGCAGTATTTT
-	TRBV19	TRBJ1-4	-	15	CASTPLAGNGEKLFF	TGTGCCAGTACCCCCCTCGCGGGTAACGGTGAAAAACTGTTTTTT
-	TRBV5-4	TRBJ2-3	TRBD2	16	CASSLAQRESTDTQYF	TGTGCCAGCAGCTTGGCCCAGCGGGAATCGACAGATACGCAGTATTTT
-	TRBV25-1	TRBJ1-1	TRBD1	16	CASSPHRGLGSTEAFF	TGTGCCAGCAGTCCGCACAGGGGGCTAGGTAGCACTGAAGCTTTCTTT
-	TRBV5-6	TRBJ1-1	TRBD1	17	CASSLSPRTGLNTEAFF	TGTGCCAGCAGCTTGAGTCCCCGGACAGGATTGAACACTGAAGCTTTCTTT
-	TRBV27	TRBJ2-3	-	15	CASSFLPGDTDTQYF	TGTGCCAGCAGTTTCCTCCCCGGGGACACAGATACGCAGTATTTT
-	TRBV7-2	TRBJ2-1	TRBD2	17	CASSLLSAGGVWNEQFF	TGTGCCAGCAGCTTATTATCAGCGGGGGGGGTTTGGAATGAGCAGTTCTTC
once	TRBV11-2	TRBJ2-7	-	16	CASSLGSGTRTYEQYF	TGTGCCAGCAGCTTAGGGTCCGGGACACGGACCTACGAGCAGTACTTC
-	TRBV6-5	TRBJ1-1	-	12	CASSSGDTEAFF	TGTGCCAGCAGTTCAGGGGACACTGAAGCTTTCTTT
-	TRBV7-2	TRBJ2-1	TRBD2	18	CASSPRLAGMSSYNEQFF	TGTGCCAGCAGTCCGAGACTAGCGGGGATGAGCTCCTACAATGAGCAGTTCTTC
-	TRBV9	TRBJ2-1	TRBD2	18	CASSVAETSGASYNEQFF	TGTGCCAGCAGCGTAGCCGAGACTAGCGGAGCGTCCTACAATGAGCAGTTCTTC
-	TRBV18	TRBJ2-7	TRBD2	22	CASSPLAPLRANRLAGRYEQYF	TGTGCCAGCTCACCACTGGCCCCCCTCCGGGCTAATAGACTAGCGGGACGATACGAGCAGTACTTC